The 7 T cell receptor beta chains given below trace back to one sample, sequenced in a study of blood T cell repertoires in COVID-19 (dated by TCRdb to the early 2020s). The protocol used for the library was the immunoSEQ multiplex PCR assay. The table comes from immuneACCESS by way of TCRdb, which keeps in-frame sequences with V and J called. Part of the clones is missing from these tables; in studies checked, under half for an unresolved V gene and the rest for unknown reasons. The sample table shows over 55,000 clones, and 65% to 85% are seen once. The ten largest clonotypes hold around 4% of the sample. Sequencing input: PBMCs or T cells enriched from blood (not recorded which). These TCRs come from a woman between 40 and 50 years old with acute COVID-19.

This chain links TRBV4-1 with TRBJ2-3; 15 bases are shared with TRBD2. After removal of 4 bases from V and 4 bases from J, the junction contained 3 bases not matched to a gene. Germline V gives CDR1 MGHRA, CDR2 YSYEKL. The CDR3 runs 16 residues. Here the CDR3 reads CASSPGLAGGSDTQYF. The CDR3 coding sequence is TGCGCCAGCAGCCCCGGACTAGCGGGAGGGTCAGATACGCAGTATTTT.

The V call is TRBV4-1, the J call TRBJ2-7, with D possibly matching TRBD1 (6 bases). Germline loops: CDR1 MGHRA, CDR2 YSYEKL. Trimming removed 0 bases at V and 2 bases at J, with 8 bases between. The CDR3 has 14 amino acids. The CDR3 here is CASSQETGTYEQYV. For the CDR3, the DNA is TGCGCCAGCAGCCAAGAGACAGGCACCTACGAGCAGTACGTC.

This chain uses TRBV28 with TRBJ2-2; tentatively, D is TRBD2 (6 bases). The V end was cut by 8 bases, the J end by 5 bases, with 15 bases between. The germline V gene encodes CDR1 MDHEN and CDR2 SYDVKM. CDR3 length: 14 amino acids. CDR3 residues: CASQPGARTGELFF. The CDR3 DNA is TGTGCCAGCCAACCGGGAGCCAGAACCGGGGAGCTGTTTTTT.

This clone was counted a single time. This rearrangement joins TRBV29-1 to TRBJ2-1, with 12 positions matching TRBD2. The CDR3 is made up of 13 amino acids. Germline loops: CDR1 SQVTM, CDR2 ANQGSEA. Trimming at V came to 6 bases and at J to 10 bases, leaving 7 bases not matched to a gene. The CDR3: CSVRLAGEGEQFF. For the CDR3, the DNA is TGCAGCGTCCGACTAGCGGGAGAAGGAGAGCAGTTCTTC.

The CDR3: CASSFDSDQPQHF. The CDR3 DNA is TGCGCCAGCAGCTTCGACTCGGATCAGCCCCAGCATTTT. The rearrangement links TRBV5-1 to TRBJ1-5; D is unclear. The CDR3 runs 13 residues. Trimming pared 2 bases from V and 5 bases from J, leaving 8 bases between. The germline gives CDR1 SGHRS, CDR2 YFSETQ.

The chain joins TRBV18 to TRBJ2-7, with TRBD1 matching over 7 bases. The V segment lost 6 bases and the J segment 9 bases; nucleotides outside the gene matches: 11. The CDR3 runs 13 residues. Germline-derived CDR1 and CDR2 are KGHSH and LQKENI. The CDR3 is CASSQKDREVQYF. CDR3 DNA sequence: TGTGCCAGCTCGCAGAAAGACAGGGAAGTGCAGTACTTC.

CDR3 coding DNA: TGTGCCAGCAGTGATATCCTTAGGACAGTGAACACCGGGGAGCTGTTTTTT. Translated: CASSDILRTVNTGELFF. J is TRBJ2-2 and V is TRBV6-1, with a possible D match to TRBD1 (6 bases). V lost 3 bases and J 1 base, leaving 15 bases between the germline ends. The CDR3 is 17 residues long. CDR1 and CDR2 (germline): MNHNS, SASEGT.